The clone carrying this TCR beta chain was found a few times. At the DNA level, this CDR3 is encoded by other sequences in the same sample as well. The CDR3 consists of 13 residues. Germline V gives CDR1 KGHDR, CDR2 SFDVKD. Between the trimmed V and J ends, which lost 4 bases and 5 bases, there was a span of 10 bases. This entry belongs to a study of blood T cell repertoires in COVID-19. Study summary: Samples came from the United States, Italy and Spain, spanning acute and convalescent COVID-19. PBMCs, B-cell-depleted T cells, or T cells were the source of the cDNA or gDNA that made up the material.

Methods used by the authors: Amplification of reference gene primers was used by the study to estimate nucleated cell counts. Profiled with immunoSEQ multiplex PCR; TCRdb holds only in-frame clones, not every one. The V and J calls and clone size come from that table; D and trimming were worked out from the DNA. The sample holds 450,000 to 500,000 clones, approximately 83% seen once. Sequenced sample: peripheral blood. The gene calls are TRBV24-1 and TRBJ1-1; D is possibly TRBD1 (5 bases). This receptor was obtained from a human donor in a cohort sampled during active COVID-19. For the CDR3, the DNA is TGTGCCACCAGTGAGCGGGGGGGGACTGAAGCTTTCTTT. This codes for CATSERGGTEAFF.